The source of this T cell receptor beta chain is a study of blood T cell repertoires in COVID-19. The overall study: Specimens from acute and convalescent COVID-19 originated in the United States, Italy and Spain. PBMCs, B-cell-depleted T cells, or T cells were the source of the cDNA or gDNA that made up the material.

Germline loops: CDR1 LGHDT, CDR2 YNNKEL (reference sequence). The CDR3 consists of 13 residues. V was cut by 1 base and J by 2 bases, with 5 bases left in between. In the authors' methods: Amplification with reference gene primers provided the estimates of nucleated cell counts. Sequencing was performed with immunoSEQ multiplex PCR; in TCRdb, only in-frame clones are kept and a portion is missing. That table furnishes V, J and clone size, whereas the DNA furnished D and trimming. This sample has fewer than 300,000 clones, with approximately 83% found just once. The specimen was peripheral blood. The TCR sequence derives from a human donor in a cohort sampled during active COVID-19. This chain joins TRBV3-1 (or the pseudogene TRBV3-2) and TRBJ1-2; D ambiguous. CDR3: CASSQARNYGYTF. CDR3 nucleotide sequence: TGTGCCAGCAGCCAAGCCCGGAACTATGGCTACACCTTC.